This TCR beta chain derives from a study of T cell responses to AZD1222 COVID-19 vaccine. The CDR3 consists of 16 residues. The germline V gene has CDR1 LGHDT and CDR2 YNNKEL (reference sequence). V dropped 2 bases and J dropped 0; count of bases not matched to a gene: 5. Repertoires were generated with immunoSEQ multiplex PCR, while TCRdb's copy carries only in-frame clones and drops some. The sample includes around 120,000 clones, about 86% seen only once; the top ten take around 17%. Overall study results and limits: Two AZD1222 doses significantly raised spike-specific TCR breadth and depth over controls.

On this clone itself: The antigen is not known.

The sequencing used peripheral blood, collected 28 days after the second AZD1222 dose. The V and J genes are TRBV3-1 (or the pseudogene TRBV3-2) and TRBJ2-7; TRBD1 aligns across 9 bases. The sequence came from an adult who received the AZD1222 COVID-19 vaccine. In DNA form, the CDR3 reads TGTGCCAGCAGCCAATCCGGGACAGGGAGCTCCTACGAGCAGTACTTC. Protein product: CASSQSGTGSSYEQYF.